The text below deals with one T cell receptor (beta chain). Its antigen remains unidentified. This sample is part of a study of long-term antiretroviral therapy in people with HIV. Samples were assayed with immunoSEQ v3.0 at survey level. Roughly 40,000-50,000 T-cell genomes per sample were the sequencing target. Measured with immunoSEQ multiplex PCR; TCRdb has only the in-frame clones, and not every one. The sample contains 13,000 or so clones, more than 80% of which appear only once. V was clipped by 1 base and J by 8 bases; unmatched bases: 9. CDR3 length equals 15 residues. Germline V CDR1 and CDR2: SNHLY, FYNNEI. PBMC samples from each donor numbered at least one pre-ART and at least two post-ART. The study's findings and limits: Controls had broader CDR3 length ranges than HIV repertoires did. Repertoire composition at all time points was dominated by clones that had expanded before ART.

The receptor was derived from a middle-aged man with HIV. V usage is TRBV2 and J usage is TRBJ1-2, with 8 bases lining up with TRBD1. Sequencing was performed on unsorted PBMCs, taken 3.2 years before starting antiretroviral therapy. The CDR3: CASSEGNRGISGYTF. The CDR3 DNA follows: TGTGCCAGCAGTGAAGGCAACAGGGGGATATCGGGCTACACCTTC.